What follows is one T cell receptor (beta chain) and its context. What it binds is unknown. This CDR3 is also generated by other DNA sequences in the sample. This entry is derived from a study of graft-versus-host responses after intestinal transplantation. The protocol was immunoSEQ multiplex PCR, while the TCRdb copy is restricted to in-frame clones and leaves out a portion. Among around 99,000 clones, approximately 86% were seen once, and the ten largest hold 0.6% to 0.8%. Germline lookup yields CDR1 SGHAT and CDR2 FQNNGV. With 5 bases removed from V and 1 base from J, the gap between germline ends came to 8 bases. CDR3 length equals 13 residues.

The clonotype comes from a human donor who was the organ donor for an intestinal transplant. The J gene is TRBJ1-1, the V gene TRBV11-2, with D possibly being TRBD1 (5 bases). The source was unstimulated CD4+ T cells sorted from spleen or lymph node cells, collected before transplant. The CDR3 DNA follows: TGTGCCAGCAGCCTAGGACAGAACACTGAAGCTTTCTTT. Translation: CASSLGQNTEAFF.